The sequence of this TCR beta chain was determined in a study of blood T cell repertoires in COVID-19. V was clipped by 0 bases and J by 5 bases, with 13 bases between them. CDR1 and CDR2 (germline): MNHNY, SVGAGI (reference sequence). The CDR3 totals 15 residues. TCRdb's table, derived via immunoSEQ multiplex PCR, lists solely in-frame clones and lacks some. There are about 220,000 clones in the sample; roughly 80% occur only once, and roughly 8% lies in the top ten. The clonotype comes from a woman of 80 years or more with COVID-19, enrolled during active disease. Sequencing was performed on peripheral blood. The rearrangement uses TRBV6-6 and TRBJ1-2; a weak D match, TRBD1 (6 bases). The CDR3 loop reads CASSYSRGAEYGYTF. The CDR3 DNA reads TGTGCCAGCAGTTACTCGCGGGGGGCCGAGTATGGCTACACCTTC.